This TCR beta chain originates from a study of beta chain features in type 1 diabetes. CDR3 size: 15 residues. Trimming removed 2 bases from V and 0 bases from J; junction bases left unmatched: 3. The V gene's germline CDR1 is SGHRS and CDR2 YFSETQ. The isolated RNA, all of it, was reverse transcribed, so expressed TCRB transcripts were what got sequenced. About 3.57 million reads, on average, came from each naive, central memory and regulatory T cell sample. The table came from immunoSEQ multiplex PCR; TCRdb's copy has only in-frame clones and leaves some out. Here the sample spans approximately 380,000 clones, less than 15% being singletons.

The V call is TRBV5-1, the J call TRBJ2-3; 7 bases agree with TRBD2. The receptor's source is a woman aged 18-29 years in good health. The sample taken for sequencing was naive CD4+ T cells from blood. The CDR3 here is CASSFGSGSTDTQYF. Here the CDR3 DNA reads TGCGCCAGCAGCTTCGGTAGCGGGAGCACAGATACGCAGTATTTT.